Listed here are 4 T cell receptor beta chains from one sample, sequenced in a study of cytomegalovirus exposure and HLA in healthy donors. The study ran its PCR with 60 Vbeta and 13 Jbeta primers. The table came from immunoSEQ multiplex PCR; TCRdb's copy has only in-frame clones and leaves some out. In the table there are approximately 140,000 clones, 55% to 80% of which are singletons. The specimen was PBMCs. The receptor source for this set is a woman aged 40-49 years in good health and CMV-seronegative.

V gene TRBV2 combines with J gene TRBJ2-1, with D unresolved. This CDR3 is 13 amino acids long. V lost 1 base and J lost 7, with 8 bases in between. The germline V gene has CDR1 SNHLY and CDR2 FYNNEI. The DNA for the CDR3 is TGTGCCAGCAGTGAAGGAGACGGGAATGAGCAGTTCTTC. Translating gives CASSEGDGNEQFF.

The chain couples TRBV10-2 to TRBJ1-4; the D gene is possibly TRBD1 (6 bases). The CDR3 runs 17 residues. The germline V gene encodes CDR1 WSHSY and CDR2 SAAADI. Trimming shortened V by 4 bases and J by 2 bases, and 17 bases separated the two germline ends. CDR3 region: CASSGFRGVSTNEKLFF. The CDR3 DNA reads as TGCGCCAGCAGTGGTTTCAGGGGCGTGAGTACTAATGAAAAACTGTTTTTT.

This clone was seen once. This chain connects TRBV7-8 to TRBJ1-4; D ambiguous. CDR1 is SGHVS and CDR2 is FQNEAQ in the germline V gene. Trimming stripped 1 base from V and 0 bases from J, with 15 bases between. This CDR3 region has 18 residues. CDR3 sequence: CASSLGSQAFATNEKLFF. DNA for the CDR3: TGTGCCAGCAGCTTAGGGTCCCAAGCCTTTGCAACTAATGAAAAACTGTTTTTT.

The chain uses TRBV5-6 and TRBJ1-2, with 7 nucleotides matching TRBD1. This CDR3 contains 16 residues. CDR1 and CDR2 from the germline V gene are SGHDT and YYEEEE. V trimming: 1 base; J trimming: 3 bases; junction bases outside the gene matches: 9. Written as DNA, the CDR3 is TGTGCCAGCAGCTTGAGGGACCTAGGGACAGACTATGGCTACACCTTC. This encodes CASSLRDLGTDYGYTF.